This TCR beta chain is from a study of T cell responses to AZD1222 COVID-19 vaccine. Study-wide background: Second-dose intervals near 4 or 12 weeks were combined.

As regards this clone: Its antigen remains unknown.

The study's findings and limits: White British ancestry dominated among donors, who included more females, and clonal diversity was possibly underestimated. Spike-specific TCR breadth and depth were elevated following two AZD1222 doses. In all cases, repertoires were sampled only after the peak T cell response.

Assay: immunoSEQ multiplex PCR; the TCRdb copy retains only in-frame clones and omits some. The sample lists approximately 56,000 clones; 70% to 90% were seen once. The CDR3 runs to 15 residues. Germline CDR1 is ENHRY and CDR2 is SYGVKD. With 8 bases clipped from V and 0 bases from J, the junction kept 9 bases outside the gene matches. This TCR was sampled from an adult in good health. The chain links TRBV10-3 to TRBJ2-7; 8 positions agree with TRBD2. This sample comprised peripheral blood, obtained on day 0 of AZD1222 vaccination. CDR3 DNA: TGTGCCATCGGCGACCCAGCGGGGGTCTCCTACGAGCAGTACTTC. Residues: CAIGDPAGVSYEQYF.